These 8 T cell receptor beta chains were sequenced from one sample in a study of beta chain features in type 1 diabetes. TCRB transcripts that were expressed got sequenced, as all of the isolated RNA had been reverse transcribed. Some clones are missing from TCRdb's copy, which holds only in-frame ones; the method was immunoSEQ multiplex PCR. This sample has 38,000 or so clones; 55% to 70% occur once, and the top ten carry roughly 2%. The sample consisted of Tregs from blood. The receptor set was obtained from a woman aged 25 to 45 in good health.

V gene TRBV29-1 combines with J gene TRBJ2-1; D is unresolved. Trimming took off 1 base at V and 0 bases at J, with 10 bases between the two ends. Germline CDR1 and CDR2: SQVTM and ANQGSEA. This CDR3 comprises 15 residues. Written as DNA, the CDR3 is TGCAGCGTTGAAGGTGGTCTCAGCTCCTACAATGAGCAGTTCTTC. This codes for CSVEGGLSSYNEQFF.

The V call is TRBV19, the J call TRBJ2-7; maybe TRBD2 (6 bases). The CDR3 extends over 16 amino acids. The ends were cut back, 5 bases at V and 2 bases at J, with 19 bases in the middle. The germline V gene encodes CDR1 LNHDA and CDR2 SQIVND (reference sequence). CDR3 amino acids: CASSSVAAPEAYEQYF. CDR3 nucleotide sequence: TGTGCCAGTAGTTCGGTAGCGGCCCCTGAGGCCTACGAGCAGTACTTC.

This clone was seen a few times. This rearrangement joins TRBV11-2 to TRBJ2-7; D possibly corresponds to TRBD1 (6 bases). V was shortened by 0 bases and J by 0 bases, with 9 bases between the two germline ends. This CDR3 spans 15 amino acids. Germline V gene sequence: CDR1 SGHAT, CDR2 FQNNGV. This CDR3 reads CASSLDRGYSYEQYF. For the CDR3, the DNA is TGTGCCAGCAGCTTAGACAGGGGCTACTCCTACGAGCAGTACTTC.

The V call is TRBV27, the J call TRBJ2-7; 8 nucleotides align to TRBD1. The germline V gene has CDR1 MNHEY and CDR2 SMNVEV (reference sequence). This CDR3 is built from 14 residues. The J segment lost 2 bases and the V segment lost 7 bases, leaving 7 bases of the junction unmatched. The chain's CDR3 is CASMRDRLTYEQYF. The CDR3 DNA reads TGTGCCAGCATGCGGGACAGGTTAACCTACGAGCAGTACTTC.

The chain links TRBV7-2 to TRBJ2-1, with TRBD2 matching 7 bases. This CDR3 spans 16 amino acids. Germline-derived CDR1 and CDR2 are SGHTA and FQGNSA. After removal of 4 bases from V and 0 bases from J, the junction contained 6 bases not matched to a gene. As DNA, the CDR3 is TGTGCCAGCAGCTCCGTGAGCGGGACCTCCTACAATGAGCAGTTCTTC. It specifies CASSSVSGTSYNEQFF.

The chain is built from TRBV5-5 and TRBJ1-2; maybe TRBD1 (5 bases). Trimming shortened V by 3 bases and J by 4 bases, and 10 bases separated the two germline ends. There are 13 residues in the CDR3. CDR1 and CDR2 from the germline V gene are SGHKS and YYEKEE (reference sequence). CDR3 residues: CASSSGGLYGYTF. The CDR3 DNA reads TGTGCCAGCAGCTCGGGGGGACTCTATGGCTACACCTTC.

The gene calls are TRBV11-3 and TRBJ1-5; D is ambiguous. V lost 0 bases to trimming and J lost 0 bases, with 12 bases between them. In germline, CDR1 is SGHNT, CDR2 YENEEA. The CDR3 totals 17 residues. CDR3 loop: CASSLDPSDYSNQPQHF. The CDR3 coding sequence is TGTGCCAGCAGCTTAGATCCGAGCGATTATAGCAATCAGCCCCAGCATTTT. Drawing the rest from reference TRBV11-3 and TRBJ1-5, the complete variable domain is EAGVVQSPRYKIIEKKQPVAFWCNPISGHNTLYWYLQNLGQGPELLIRYENEEAVDDSQLPKDRFSAERLKGVDSTLKIQPAELGDSAVYLCASSLDPSDYSNQPQHFGDGTRLSIL.

The genes are TRBV18 and TRBJ2-5, with a tentative D call TRBD1 (6 bases). This CDR3 spans 14 amino acids. The V end was cut by 3 bases, the J end by 2 bases, with 10 bases between. Germline V lookup: CDR1 KGHSH, CDR2 LQKENI. The CDR3 here is CASSPPGVQETQYF. The DNA of the CDR3 is TGTGCCAGCTCACCGCCAGGGGTGCAAGAGACCCAGTACTTC.